The 9 T cell receptor beta chains presented below share a single source sample, sequenced in a study of blood T cell repertoires in COVID-19. Sequencing was performed with immunoSEQ multiplex PCR; in TCRdb, only in-frame clones are kept and a portion is missing. The table has 180,000 or so clones, approximately 83% seen once; the top ten hold around 9.9%. Material for sequencing was peripheral blood. The origin of the receptors is a human donor with active or convalescent COVID-19. The donor label of this sample is uncertain.

This chain connects TRBV7-2 to TRBJ1-2, with TRBD1 matching over 7 bases. The CDR3 length is 15 residues. V shed 2 bases, J shed 7 bases, and the junction held 10 bases outside the gene matches. Germline V lookup: CDR1 SGHTA, CDR2 FQGNSA. CDR3 nucleotides: TGTGCCAGCAGCTTATATGAGGGGGCGCATGGTGGCTACACCTTC. Amino acids: CASSLYEGAHGGYTF.

This clone turned up a few times. This chain connects TRBV7-2 to TRBJ1-6; tentative D call: TRBD1 (6 bases). V was shortened by 0 bases and J by 10 bases, with 16 bases between the two germline ends. CDR1 is SGHTA, CDR2 FQGNSA, per germline. The CDR3 runs 16 residues. This chain's CDR3 is CASSLAPRGGRSPLHF. The CDR3, as DNA: TGTGCCAGCAGCTTAGCGCCCAGGGGAGGGAGATCACCCCTCCACTTT.

The genes are TRBV5-1 and TRBJ2-3; 11 bases fit TRBD2. J gave up 2 bases and V 0 bases, and 5 bases lay outside the gene matches. This CDR3 is 17 amino acids long. Germline CDR1 reads SGHRS; CDR2 reads YFSETQ. Written as DNA, the CDR3 is TGCGCCAGCAGCTTGGGTCCGACTAGCGGGACCACAGATACGCAGTATTTT. It codes for CASSLGPTSGTTDTQYF.

This clone was seen a single time. The chain recombines TRBV9 with TRBJ1-2, with 8 bases fitting TRBD1. The V gene end was trimmed by 4 bases and the J gene end by 8 bases; junction bases not matched to a gene: 16. The CDR3 is 16 residues long. Per germline, CDR1 SGDLS and CDR2 YYNGEE. The CDR3 DNA follows: TGTGCCAGCAGCCCTAACCCCCAGGGGGCCTTCGTGGGCTACACCTTC. Amino acid sequence: CASSPNPQGAFVGYTF.

The J gene is TRBJ2-7, the V gene TRBV27, with 9 positions matching TRBD2. CDR1 and CDR2 (germline): MNHEY, SMNVEV (reference sequence). V dropped 6 bases and J dropped 5; count of bases not matched to a gene: 8. There are 14 residues in the CDR3. The CDR3 protein is CASRPSGTSHEQYF. The DNA of the CDR3 is TGTGCCAGCAGGCCATCCGGGACTAGCCACGAGCAGTACTTC.

The genes are TRBV7-2 and TRBJ2-3, with D perhaps matching TRBD1 (6 bases). Germline V CDR1 and CDR2: SGHTA, FQGNSA. V gave up 1 base and J gave up 4 bases, with 15 bases separating them. CDR3 length equals 16 residues. The CDR3 DNA follows: TGTGCCAGCAGCTTAGGAGTGAACAGGGATTCAGATACGCAGTATTTT. It translates to CASSLGVNRDSDTQYF.

A note on this clone: Within the sample, other DNA sequences also encode this same CDR3. The J gene is TRBJ2-5, the V gene TRBV5-1; 10 bases are shared with TRBD2. There are 16 residues in the CDR3. The germline V gene has CDR1 SGHRS and CDR2 YFSETQ. The junction had 3 bases not matched to a gene; V was cut back by 0 bases and J by 1 base. The DNA of the CDR3 is TGCGCCAGCAGCTTGGGACTAGCGGGTTTCCAAGAGACCCAGTACTTC. Translation gives CASSLGLAGFQETQYF.

The genes are TRBV5-5 and TRBJ2-1, with D hard to call. The CDR3 covers 15 residues. Germline V gene lookup returns CDR1 SGHKS and CDR2 YYEKEE (reference sequence). V lost 0 bases to trimming and J lost 2 bases, with 9 bases between them. The CDR3 DNA reads TGTGCCAGCAGCTTGGCGACGGGTGCCTACAATGAGCAGTTCTTC. It encodes CASSLATGAYNEQFF. Looking up the rest from reference TRBV5-5 and TRBJ2-1 gives the full variable domain: DAGVTQSPTHLIKTRGQQVTLRCSPISGHKSVSWYQQVLGQGPQFIFQYYEKEERGRGNFPDRFSARQFPNYSSELNVNALLLGDSALYLCASSLATGAYNEQFFGPGTRLTVL.

By sample fraction, this clone is medium-sized. The rearrangement uses TRBV10-1 and TRBJ1-1, with D unresolved. The V and J ends lost 2 bases and 8 bases respectively, with 12 bases between them. Germline CDR1 reads WNHNN; CDR2 reads SYGVQD (reference sequence). The CDR3 has 13 residues. The CDR3 DNA sequence: TGCGCCAGCAGTGAGAGCCCTAGCGAAGAAGCTTTCTTT. Translating it yields CASSESPSEEAFF.